The rows below give T cell receptor beta chains drawn from one sample of a study of blood T cell repertoires in COVID-19. Generated by immunoSEQ multiplex PCR, the TCRdb table keeps only in-frame clones and is missing some. The table has some 150,000 clones, 85% to 90% seen once. Sequencing input: peripheral blood. Receptors were obtained from a woman in her fifties or sixties with acute or convalescent COVID-19. The CDR3 runs from the conserved cysteine through the conserved F or W. The order of the fields is CDR3 protein, CDR3 DNA, J gene, D gene, clone size, V gene. A D gene is named only where the DNA matches it firmly. Clone size appears in some rows only: once, few, many, or a class for an expanded clone.

CDR3 protein: CASSFEANQPQHF
CDR3 DNA: TGTGCCAGCAGCTTTGAGGCAAATCAGCCCCAGCATTTT
J gene: TRBJ1-5
D gene: .
clone size: .
V gene: TRBV5-6

CDR3 protein: CASTTSGSLKAYGYTF
CDR3 DNA: TGTGCCAGCACTACTTCCGGGTCCCTGAAGGCCTATGGCTACACCTTC
J gene: TRBJ1-2
D gene: .
clone size: .
V gene: TRBV28

CDR3 protein: CASSFRSARYEAYEQYF
CDR3 DNA: TGTGCCAGCAGCTTCCGATCTGCCAGGTATGAAGCCTACGAGCAGTACTTC
J gene: TRBJ2-7
D gene: .
clone size: .
V gene: TRBV7-2

CDR3 protein: CASNPTGVAVISNQPQHF
CDR3 DNA: TGTGCCAGCAACCCAACAGGGGTCGCAGTTATTAGCAATCAGCCCCAGCATTTT
J gene: TRBJ1-5
D gene: TRBD1
clone size: once
V gene: TRBV28

CDR3 protein: CASSLVQGATDTQYF
CDR3 DNA: TGTGCCAGCAGCTTAGTGCAGGGGGCCACAGATACGCAGTATTTT
J gene: TRBJ2-3
D gene: TRBD1
clone size: once
V gene: TRBV7-6

CDR3 protein: CASSLQSPSGNTIYF
CDR3 DNA: TGCGCCAGCAGCTTACAATCCCCCTCTGGAAACACCATATATTTT
J gene: TRBJ1-3
D gene: .
clone size: .
V gene: TRBV5-1

CDR3 protein: CASSYLGTGAGELFF
CDR3 DNA: TGTGCCAGCAGCTATCTTGGGACAGGGGCCGGGGAGCTGTTTTTT
J gene: TRBJ2-2
D gene: TRBD1
clone size: .
V gene: TRBV7-9

CDR3 protein: CASIRSGSRWEKLFF
CDR3 DNA: TGTGCCAGCATCCGAAGTGGATCCAGGTGGGAAAAACTGTTTTTT
J gene: TRBJ1-4
D gene: .
clone size: .
V gene: TRBV2

CDR3 protein: CAISDRDYNSPLHF
CDR3 DNA: TGTGCCATCAGCGACAGGGACTATAATTCACCCCTCCACTTT
J gene: TRBJ1-6
D gene: TRBD1
clone size: .
V gene: TRBV10-3

CDR3 protein: CASSDFSGDYNEQFF
CDR3 DNA: TGTGCCAGCAGTGATTTTAGCGGGGACTACAATGAGCAGTTCTTC
J gene: TRBJ2-1
D gene: TRBD2
clone size: .
V gene: TRBV2

CDR3 protein: CASSYDGFSPLHF
CDR3 DNA: TGTGCCAGCAGTTACGATGGCTTTTCACCCCTCCACTTT
J gene: TRBJ1-6
D gene: .
clone size: .
V gene: TRBV6-2/TRBV6-3

CDR3 protein: CASRHGSSYEQYF
CDR3 DNA: TGTGCCAGCAGGCACGGGAGCTCCTACGAGCAGTACTTC
J gene: TRBJ2-7
D gene: .
clone size: .
V gene: TRBV28

CDR3 protein: CASSSTRTGRHQNTEAFF
CDR3 DNA: TGTGCCAGCAGCTCGACCCGGACAGGGAGACATCAGAACACTGAAGCTTTCTTT
J gene: TRBJ1-1
D gene: TRBD1
clone size: .
V gene: TRBV7-2

CDR3 protein: CASSAGGAGNQPQHF
CDR3 DNA: TGTGCCAGCAGCGCCGGAGGGGCGGGCAATCAGCCCCAGCATTTT
J gene: TRBJ1-5
D gene: .
clone size: .
V gene: TRBV5-4

CDR3 protein: CASSPGTGAYNEQFF
CDR3 DNA: TGTGCCAGCTCACCAGGGACGGGGGCCTACAATGAGCAGTTCTTC
J gene: TRBJ2-1
D gene: .
clone size: .
V gene: TRBV18

CDR3 protein: CASRLESSYEQYF
CDR3 DNA: TGTGCCAGCAGGCTGGAGAGCTCCTACGAGCAGTACTTC
J gene: TRBJ2-7
D gene: .
clone size: few
V gene: TRBV5-4

CDR3 protein: CASSQDRHTQYF
CDR3 DNA: TGTGCCAGCAGTCAGGACAGGCACACGCAGTATTTT
J gene: TRBJ2-3
D gene: TRBD1
clone size: .
V gene: TRBV27

CDR3 protein: CASRDGQGARETQYF
CDR3 DNA: TGTGCCAGCAGGGATGGACAGGGGGCGAGGGAGACCCAGTACTTC
J gene: TRBJ2-5
D gene: TRBD1
clone size: .
V gene: TRBV6-5

CDR3 protein: CASSRQETQYF
CDR3 DNA: TGTGCCAGCTCCCGCCAAGAGACCCAGTACTTC
J gene: TRBJ2-5
D gene: .
clone size: .
V gene: TRBV6-5

CDR3 protein: CAWRQGSYEQYF
CDR3 DNA: TGTGCCTGGCGACAGGGCTCCTACGAGCAGTACTTC
J gene: TRBJ2-7
D gene: TRBD1
clone size: once
V gene: TRBV30

CDR3 protein: CASSQDGGDSGNTIYF
CDR3 DNA: TGTGCCAGCAGCCAAGACGGCGGCGACTCTGGAAACACCATATATTTT
J gene: TRBJ1-3
D gene: .
clone size: .
V gene: TRBV3-1/TRBV3-2

CDR3 protein: CASSPTETHNEQFF
CDR3 DNA: TGTGCCAGCAGCCCCACCGAGACACACAATGAGCAGTTCTTC
J gene: TRBJ2-1
D gene: .
clone size: .
V gene: TRBV7-9

CDR3 protein: CASSPVSSDEQYF
CDR3 DNA: TGTGCCAGCAGCCCCGTTTCGAGCGACGAGCAGTACTTC
J gene: TRBJ2-7
D gene: .
clone size: .
V gene: TRBV7-9

CDR3 protein: CASSQDRDLEELFF
CDR3 DNA: TGTGCCAGCAGCCAGGACAGGGACCTAGAGGAACTGTTTTTT
J gene: TRBJ1-4
D gene: TRBD1
clone size: once
V gene: TRBV7-2

CDR3 protein: CASSPSGRGVHTEAFF
CDR3 DNA: TGTGCCAGCTCACCCTCGGGGCGGGGGGTCCACACTGAAGCTTTCTTT
J gene: TRBJ1-1
D gene: .
clone size: .
V gene: TRBV18

CDR3 protein: CASGSLLSGALREQYF
CDR3 DNA: TGTGCCAGCGGAAGTCTTTTGAGCGGGGCTCTGCGGGAGCAGTACTTC
J gene: TRBJ2-7
D gene: TRBD2
clone size: .
V gene: TRBV27

CDR3 protein: CATRTGTTSTDTQYF
CDR3 DNA: TGTGCCACCAGAACCGGGACAACGAGCACAGATACGCAGTATTTT
J gene: TRBJ2-3
D gene: .
clone size: .
V gene: TRBV15

CDR3 protein: CAWSVTTVSEKLFF
CDR3 DNA: TGTGCCTGGAGTGTAACCACAGTTTCTGAAAAACTGTTTTTT
J gene: TRBJ1-4
D gene: .
clone size: .
V gene: TRBV30

CDR3 protein: CASSKRRNTGELFF
CDR3 DNA: TGTGCCAGCAGTAAGCGCAGGAACACCGGGGAGCTGTTTTTT
J gene: TRBJ2-2
D gene: .
clone size: .
V gene: TRBV6-5

CDR3 protein: CASSLTGGGAQYF
CDR3 DNA: TGTGCCAGCAGCTTGACCGGGGGTGGGGCCCAGTACTTC
J gene: TRBJ2-5
D gene: .
clone size: .
V gene: TRBV5-4

CDR3 protein: CASRLPGLAGNEQFF
CDR3 DNA: TGTGCCAGCAGACTTCCCGGACTAGCGGGGAATGAGCAGTTCTTC
J gene: TRBJ2-1
D gene: TRBD2
clone size: .
V gene: TRBV7-9